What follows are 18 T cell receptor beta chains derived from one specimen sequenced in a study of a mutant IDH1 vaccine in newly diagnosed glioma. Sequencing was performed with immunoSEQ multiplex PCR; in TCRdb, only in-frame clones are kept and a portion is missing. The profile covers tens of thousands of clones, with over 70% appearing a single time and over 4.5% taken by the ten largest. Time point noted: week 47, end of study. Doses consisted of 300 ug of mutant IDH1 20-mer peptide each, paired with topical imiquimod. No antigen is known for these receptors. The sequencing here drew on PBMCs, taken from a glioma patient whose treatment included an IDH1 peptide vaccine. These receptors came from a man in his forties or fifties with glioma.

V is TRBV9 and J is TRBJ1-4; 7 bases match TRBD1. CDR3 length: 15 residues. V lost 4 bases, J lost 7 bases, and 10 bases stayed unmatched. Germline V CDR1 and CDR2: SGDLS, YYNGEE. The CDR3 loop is CASSTLTGTAEKLFF. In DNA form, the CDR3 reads TGTGCCAGCAGCACCCTGACAGGGACGGCTGAAAAACTGTTTTTT.

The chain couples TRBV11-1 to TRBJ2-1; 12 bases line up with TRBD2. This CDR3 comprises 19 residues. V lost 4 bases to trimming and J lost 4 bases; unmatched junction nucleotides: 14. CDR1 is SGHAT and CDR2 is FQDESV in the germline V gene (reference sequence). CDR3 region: CASSSYPTSGGRLYNEQFF. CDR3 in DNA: TGTGCCAGCAGCTCGTACCCGACTAGCGGGGGACGTTTGTACAATGAGCAGTTCTTC.

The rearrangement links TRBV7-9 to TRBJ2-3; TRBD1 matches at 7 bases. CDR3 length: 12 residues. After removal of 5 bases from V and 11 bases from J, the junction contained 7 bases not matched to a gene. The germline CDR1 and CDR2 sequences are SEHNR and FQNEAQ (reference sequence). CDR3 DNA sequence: TGTGCCAGCAGCGCCCAGGGGGTAGGGCAGTATTTT. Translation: CASSAQGVGQYF. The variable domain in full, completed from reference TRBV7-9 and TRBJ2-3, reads DTGVSQNPRHKITKRGQNVTFRCDPISEHNRLYWYRQTLGQGPEFLTYFQNEAQLEKSRLLSDRFSAERPKGSFSTLEIQRTEQGDSAMYLCASSAQGVGQYFGPGTRLTVL.

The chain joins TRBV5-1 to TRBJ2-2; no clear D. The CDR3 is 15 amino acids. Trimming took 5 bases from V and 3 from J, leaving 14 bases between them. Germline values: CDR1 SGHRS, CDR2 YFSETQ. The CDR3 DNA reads TGCGCCAGCAGTCGGTCGGGCAGAGACACCGGGGAGCTGTTTTTT. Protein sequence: CASSRSGRDTGELFF.

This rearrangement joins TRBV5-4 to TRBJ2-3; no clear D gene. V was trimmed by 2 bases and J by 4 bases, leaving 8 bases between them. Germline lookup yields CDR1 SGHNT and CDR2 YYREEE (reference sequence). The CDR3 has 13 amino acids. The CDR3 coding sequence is TGTGCCAGCAGCTTCAAGGGCTCAGATACGCAGTATTTT. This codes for CASSFKGSDTQYF.

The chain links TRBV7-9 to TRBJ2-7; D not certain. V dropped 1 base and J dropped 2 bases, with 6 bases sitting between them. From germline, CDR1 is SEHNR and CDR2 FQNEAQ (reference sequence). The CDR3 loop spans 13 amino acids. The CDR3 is CASSLEGPYEQYF. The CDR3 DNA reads TGTGCCAGCAGCTTAGAAGGTCCCTACGAGCAGTACTTC.

The CDR3 spells CASSAPTGKEDTEAFF. In DNA, the CDR3 is TGTGCCAGTAGTGCCCCGACAGGAAAAGAGGACACTGAAGCTTTCTTT. V and J are TRBV19 and TRBJ1-1, with D possibly TRBD1 on 6 matching bases. The CDR3 contains 16 residues. The V end was cut by 5 bases, the J end by 3 bases, with 19 bases between. In germline, CDR1 is LNHDA, CDR2 SQIVND (reference sequence).

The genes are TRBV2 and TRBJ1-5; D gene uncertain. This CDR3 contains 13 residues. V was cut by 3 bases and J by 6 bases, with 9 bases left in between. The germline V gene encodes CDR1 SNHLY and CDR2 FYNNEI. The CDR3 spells CASSDGPGQPQHF. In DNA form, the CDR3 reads TGTGCCAGCAGTGATGGGCCGGGTCAGCCCCAGCATTTT.

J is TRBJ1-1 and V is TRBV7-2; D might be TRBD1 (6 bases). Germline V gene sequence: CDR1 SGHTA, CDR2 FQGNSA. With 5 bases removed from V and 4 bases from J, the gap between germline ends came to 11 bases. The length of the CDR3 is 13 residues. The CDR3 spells CASSQPTGTEAFF. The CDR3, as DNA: TGTGCCAGCAGCCAGCCGACAGGCACTGAAGCTTTCTTT.

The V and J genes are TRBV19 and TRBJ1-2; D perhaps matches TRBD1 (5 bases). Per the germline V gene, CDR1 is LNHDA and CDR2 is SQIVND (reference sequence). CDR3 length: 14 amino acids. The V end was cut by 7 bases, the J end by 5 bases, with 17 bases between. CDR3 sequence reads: CASKMAGGRYGYTF. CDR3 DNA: TGTGCCAGTAAGATGGCCGGGGGAAGGTATGGCTACACCTTC.

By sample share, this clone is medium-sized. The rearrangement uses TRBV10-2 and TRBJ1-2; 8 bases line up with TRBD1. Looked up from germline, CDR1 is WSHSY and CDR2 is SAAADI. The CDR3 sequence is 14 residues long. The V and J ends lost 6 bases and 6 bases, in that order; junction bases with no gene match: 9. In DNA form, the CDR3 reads TGCGCCAGCAGGGCTCAATTGACAGGGGATGGCTACACCTTC. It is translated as CASRAQLTGDGYTF.

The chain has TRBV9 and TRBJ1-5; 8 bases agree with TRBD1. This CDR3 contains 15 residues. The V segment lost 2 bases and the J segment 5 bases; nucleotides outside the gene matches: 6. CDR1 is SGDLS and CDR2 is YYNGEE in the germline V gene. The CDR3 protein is CASSVSDRADQPQHF. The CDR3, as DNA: TGTGCCAGCAGCGTTTCGGACAGGGCTGATCAGCCCCAGCATTTT.

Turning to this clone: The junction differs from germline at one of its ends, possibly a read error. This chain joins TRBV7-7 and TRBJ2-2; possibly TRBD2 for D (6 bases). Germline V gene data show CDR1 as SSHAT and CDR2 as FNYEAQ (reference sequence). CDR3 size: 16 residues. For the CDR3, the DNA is TGTGCTAGCAGCCTCGACCCGGGGGTGGGGGCCGGGGAGCTGTTTTTT. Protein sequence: CASSLDPGVGAGELFF.

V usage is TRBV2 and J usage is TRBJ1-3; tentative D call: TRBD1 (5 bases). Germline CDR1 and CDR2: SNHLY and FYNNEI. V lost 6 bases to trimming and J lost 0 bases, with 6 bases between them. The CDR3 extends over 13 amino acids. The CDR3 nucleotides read TGTGCCAGCAGGAGGGGCTCTGGAAACACCATATATTTT. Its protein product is CASRRGSGNTIYF.

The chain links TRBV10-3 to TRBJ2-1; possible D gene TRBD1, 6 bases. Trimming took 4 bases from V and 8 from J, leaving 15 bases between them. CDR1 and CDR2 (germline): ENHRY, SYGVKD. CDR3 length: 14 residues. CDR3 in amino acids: CAISVRTDGYEQFF. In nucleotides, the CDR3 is TGTGCCATCAGTGTTAGGACAGACGGATATGAGCAGTTCTTC.

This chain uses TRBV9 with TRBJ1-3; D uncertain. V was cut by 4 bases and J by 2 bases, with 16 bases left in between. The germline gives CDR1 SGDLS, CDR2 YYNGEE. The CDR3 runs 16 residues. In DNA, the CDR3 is TGTGCCAGCAGCCCCCCGGAATCCCTGGCTGGAAACACCATATATTTT. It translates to CASSPPESLAGNTIYF.

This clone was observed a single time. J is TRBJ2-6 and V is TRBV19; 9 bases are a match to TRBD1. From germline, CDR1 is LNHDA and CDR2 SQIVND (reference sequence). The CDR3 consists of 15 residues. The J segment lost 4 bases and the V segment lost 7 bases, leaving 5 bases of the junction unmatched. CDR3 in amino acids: CASMDRGSGANVLTF. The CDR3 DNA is TGTGCCAGTATGGACAGGGGATCCGGGGCCAACGTCCTGACTTTC.

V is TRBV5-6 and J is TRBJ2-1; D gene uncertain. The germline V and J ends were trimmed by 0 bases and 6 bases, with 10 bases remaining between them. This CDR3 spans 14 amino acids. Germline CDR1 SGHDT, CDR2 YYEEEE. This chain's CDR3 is CASSLGRQINEQFF. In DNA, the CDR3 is TGTGCCAGCAGCTTGGGTCGGCAAATCAATGAGCAGTTCTTC.